This T cell receptor beta chain was sequenced during a study of identical twins. Template switching added a universal primer site, and cDNA bore unique molecular identifiers. TCRdb passed the 5' RACE reads through MiXCR, listing each CDR3 protein once. The data hold more than 600,000 distinct CDR3 sequences, with about 20% observed a single time. Study results and caveats: Analyses of zero insertions could, in part, be confounded by invariant MAIT and iNKT cells. In monozygotic twins, models underestimated the sharing of out-of-frame TCR alpha.

In the case of this clonotype: The antigen is undetermined.

CDR1 and CDR2 from the germline V gene are DFQATT and SNEGSKA (reference sequence). The length of the CDR3 is 14 residues. Trimming took 0 bases from V and 4 from J, leaving 12 bases between them. This same sample was also part of a study on T cells expressing NK-cell markers. That paper states: It was sorted CD3+CD56-NKG2C+, CD3+CD56+NKG2C- and CD3+CD56+NKG2C+ T cells that provided the TCR beta repertoires.

This TCR was sampled from a woman between 18 and 29 years old in good health. Input material: PBMCs. The V and J genes are TRBV20-1 and TRBJ2-5; possibly TRBD1 for D (6 bases). Here the CDR3 reads CSARDMGHSETQYF. CDR3 sequence (DNA): TGCAGTGCTAGAGATATGGGACATTCAGAGACCCAGTACTTC.